This TCR beta chain is from a study of a mutant IDH1 vaccine in newly diagnosed glioma (dated by TCRdb to 2020 to 2022). In terms of the full investigation: Patients received eight vaccinations in weeks 1, 3, 5, 7, 11, 15, 19 and 23, corresponding to visits V03 through V10. Vaccination began 4-6 weeks after radiotherapy alone, or alongside temozolomide cycles in the chemotherapy-containing groups. Of the approximately 30 treated patients, around 62% were male and around 40% were female, and a mean age of roughly 41 years was recorded. Prior to enrollment, patients had been given standard therapy consisting of radiotherapy alone, temozolomide alone, or radiochemotherapy with temozolomide, with the combination given to most patients. Peripheral blood samples were drawn at six visits, namely V03 (baseline), V05, V07, V10, V12 and V13. Longitudinal TCRB deep sequencing was done for 25 to 30 treated patients, wherever samples were available for exploratory analyses.

Study-wide findings and limitations: Vaccine-induced immune responses across multiple MHC alleles were detected in over 85% of patients. Selection of PBMC samples for TCRB deep sequencing was based on availability. No apparent relationship was observed between pseudoprogression and alterations in the top peripheral T cell clonotypes detected by TCRB sequencing. The authors noted that analyses of patient blood samples could not be reproduced because of sample limitations.

Including the terminal cysteine and phenylalanine, the CDR3 comprises 14 residues. Only CDR3 DNA remains: 42 bases, in frame from the first base. Per the germline V gene, SGHTA is the CDR1 and FQGTGA is the CDR2. The V end loses 1 base and the J end loses 2 bases, and a stretch of 7 bases separates them. Preparation of the library involved the immunoSEQ multiplex PCR assay. Rearranged TCR beta chain sequences were amplified using the hsTCRB Kit according to the manufacturer's protocol. TCRB libraries were sequenced on an Illumina MiSeq. From the authors' description of their analysis: The kit vendor's proprietary platform handled demultiplexing, trimming and gene mapping. Sourced from immuneACCESS, this table was stored by TCRdb with only in-frame sequences that have V and J called. A share of the clones is absent; for the studies checked, an unresolved V gene accounts for under half, and the remainder has no known explanation. That table is the source of V, J and clone size, and D and trimming were worked out from the DNA. This sample has 55,000 to 65,000 clones in its table, and 84% of those were observed once. The top ten clonotypes cover roughly 3.5% of the sample.

As regards this clone: What this receptor recognizes is not known. No quality values exist for individual bases; no much larger clone is one base distant.

Interpreted using the paper, the time point label stands for: week 11, during vaccination. Every vaccine dose consisted of 300 ug of a 20-mer mutant IDH1 peptide in Montanide, administered subcutaneously together with topical imiquimod. All donors had newly diagnosed IDH1-mutant astrocytomas of WHO grade 3 or 4 that showed loss of nuclear ATRX. The samples were drawn from NOA16, a multicentre, single-arm, open-label phase I trial in Germany that tested a mutant IDH1 peptide vaccine in humans for the first time. Genomic DNA for TCRB sequencing was extracted from EDTA blood using the DNeasy Blood and Tissue Kit.

Sample: PBMCs, taken from a glioma patient whose treatment included an IDH1 peptide vaccine. The clonotype originates from a man aged 30 to 45 with glioma. The chain employs TRBV7-3 and TRBJ2-3; TRBD1 could be the D gene, as 6 bases match. The CDR3 region reads CASSLNRATDTQYF. The nucleotide sequence reads TGTGCCAGCAGCTTAAACAGGGCCACAGATACGCAGTATTTT.